A selection of T cell receptor beta chains follows, all from one sample in a study of blood T cell repertoires in COVID-19. Clones were sequenced by immunoSEQ multiplex PCR, and TCRdb holds only the in-frame ones, with some missing. The table has roughly 260,000 clones, 87% seen once. Sequencing input: PBMCs or T cells enriched from blood (not recorded which). Source of these receptors: a woman aged 25 to 45 with acute COVID-19. Both conserved end residues are part of each CDR3. A D gene is named only where the DNA matches it firmly.

CDR3 protein	V gene	J gene	D gene
CASSLGSGGNTDTQYF	TRBV5-1	TRBJ2-3	TRBD2
CASSFTAGQETQYF	TRBV27	TRBJ2-5	TRBD2
CASGLVVGRGQIQPQHF	TRBV12-5	TRBJ1-5	NA
CASSLADSLNWNTEAFF	TRBV5-1	TRBJ1-1	NA
CASSQEAGAETQYF	TRBV3-1/TRBV3-2	TRBJ2-5	TRBD2
CAWSFLVGGGSGYTF	TRBV30	TRBJ1-2	NA
CASETDRGPYNEQFF	TRBV2	TRBJ2-1	TRBD1
CASSFGQVNEQFF	TRBV7-8	TRBJ2-1	TRBD1
CATSRAGNEQFF	TRBV24-1	TRBJ2-1	NA
CASSLGQGSYNEQFF	TRBV6-4	TRBJ2-1	TRBD1
CASSLRGTGDEQYF	TRBV5-4	TRBJ2-7	TRBD1
CASSLSGSQGGANYGYTF	TRBV27	TRBJ1-2	TRBD1
CASSSQDRPNTEAFF	TRBV7-2	TRBJ1-1	NA
CASSPLTSYEQYF	TRBV3-1/TRBV3-2	TRBJ2-7	NA
CASSTLSANLYPQHF	TRBV6-2/TRBV6-3	TRBJ1-5	NA
CASSLGLAGSTGYF	TRBV5-8	TRBJ2-3	TRBD2
CASSYSGTGHYQPQHF	TRBV7-8	TRBJ1-5	TRBD1
CASSPRTGWRYEQYF	TRBV7-9	TRBJ2-7	TRBD1
CASSLMGQGMGTEAFF	TRBV5-1	TRBJ1-1	TRBD1
CASSQEQVGRFNQPQHF	TRBV4-1	TRBJ1-5	NA
CASSELAGGQETQYF	TRBV6-1	TRBJ2-5	TRBD2
CASSLSQMNTEAFF	TRBV5-1	TRBJ1-1	NA
CASSQPRGRDNEKLFF	TRBV4-1	TRBJ1-4	TRBD1
CASSLLTGVNTEAFF	TRBV5-1	TRBJ1-1	TRBD1
CASSFAGGPQTQYF	TRBV5-4	TRBJ2-5	TRBD2
CASSSDRDTEAFF	TRBV5-1	TRBJ1-1	TRBD1
CASSLDLGFGELFF	TRBV5-4	TRBJ2-2	NA
CASSSRDRGLSGYTF	TRBV5-1	TRBJ1-2	TRBD1
CATSDSGTDNEQFF	TRBV24-1	TRBJ2-1	TRBD1
CASSQEWAGRETQYF	TRBV4-3	TRBJ2-5	NA
CASSFQGLRNTEAFF	TRBV5-4	TRBJ1-1	NA
CASSAVNRDGYTF	TRBV18	TRBJ1-2	NA
CASLPGQGDTGELFF	TRBV5-1	TRBJ2-2	TRBD1
CASSWDRPDYGYTF	TRBV7-9	TRBJ1-2	TRBD1
CASSLGRTSGTDTQYF	TRBV7-9	TRBJ2-3	TRBD2
CASSLRDTEAFF	TRBV19	TRBJ1-1	NA
CASCERGSDEQFF	TRBV19	TRBJ2-1	TRBD2
CASSSDRGPENEQFF	TRBV5-6	TRBJ2-1	TRBD1
CASQDRDTEAFF	TRBV7-9	TRBJ1-1	TRBD1
CASSQPRGREQYF	TRBV4-1	TRBJ2-7	NA
CASSWGHSTIYF	TRBV5-6	TRBJ1-3	NA
CATAGVLTEAFF	TRBV10-3	TRBJ1-1	NA
CASSLLGVATEAFF	TRBV4-3	TRBJ1-1	NA
CASSQERGQGLFWGNTIYF	TRBV4-1	TRBJ1-3	TRBD1
CASSYEGGHSPLHF	TRBV6-5	TRBJ1-6	NA
CASSLNPGDTGELFF	TRBV7-2	TRBJ2-2	NA
CASSLGAPNTQYF	TRBV7-2	TRBJ2-3	NA
CASSQDLRDSLSNSPLHF	TRBV4-2	TRBJ1-6	TRBD1
CASSAQGRHYEQYF	TRBV5-1	TRBJ2-7	NA
CASRQTGSYGYTF	TRBV4-1	TRBJ1-2	NA
CASSLDRKTNYGYTF	TRBV7-9	TRBJ1-2	NA
CASSSDRVEAFF	TRBV7-6	TRBJ1-1	TRBD1
CASSQALTSGGYNEQFF	TRBV4-1	TRBJ2-1	TRBD2
CAIRPGGGSMNTGELFF	TRBV10-3	TRBJ2-2	TRBD1
CSASSQTRNTDTQYF	TRBV20-1	TRBJ2-3	NA
CASSVASWNTIYF	TRBV9	TRBJ1-3	NA
CASSLYSRNTEAFF	TRBV27	TRBJ1-1	NA
CASSLGRGRNYGYTF	TRBV5-8	TRBJ1-2	NA
CASGTRGAGPSYEQYF	TRBV27	TRBJ2-7	NA
CSARQYTEAFF	TRBV20-1	TRBJ1-1	NA